This TCR beta chain was captured in a study of technical replicates of blood from four donors (dated 2017 in TCRdb). For this chain, trimming is 3 bases at the V end and 0 bases at the J end, and the number of junction bases without a gene match is 7. The CDR3, cysteine through phenylalanine, is 17 amino acids long. The kept DNA is CDR3 alone, 51 bases in frame from the first base. The germline V gene provides CDR1 KGHSH and CDR2 LQKENI. A remark on this clone: No antigen is known for it. Base qualities are not provided; no much larger clone lies one nucleotide away.

The library was built by means of the immunoSEQ multiplex PCR assay. TCRdb stores this immuneACCESS table with in-frame sequences only. Part of the clones is absent; in the studies checked, under half of the shortfall reflects unresolved V genes, and no reason is known for the rest. Here the sample has fewer than 90,000 clones; around 94% occur a single time. The ten largest clones take up 0.25% of the sample. Sequencing was carried out using T cells isolated from PBMCs. The rearrangement joined TRBV18 to TRBJ2-1; TRBD1 agrees with 8 junctional bases. The receptor comes from a human donor in good health. The DNA reads TGTGCCAGCTCACCGGGACAGGTCGTTAGCTCCTACAATGAGCAGTTCTTC. It encodes CASSPGQVVSSYNEQFF.